This TCR beta chain was identified during a study of CD8 T cells in ankylosing spondylitis. General observations from the study: Disease-linked clones were reportedly significantly enriched in matched ankylosing spondylitis synovial fluid. In ankylosing spondylitis blood, a motif of 7 to 9 highly homologous TCR beta variants appeared characteristic.

As to this clonotype: Its antigen is unidentified.

The TCR beta libraries were generated through quantitative 5'-RACE incorporating molecular barcodes. TCRdb passed the 5' RACE reads through MiXCR, listing each CDR3 protein once. The table shows a few hundred thousand distinct CDR3 sequences, with 20% to 30% occurring only once. V lost 1 base, J lost 6 bases, and 7 bases stayed unmatched. CDR1 and CDR2 from the germline V gene are DFQATT and SNEGSKA (reference sequence). This CDR3 has 15 residues. Specimen: blood, either unsorted or a sorted T cell fraction (not recorded which). V usage is TRBV20-1 and J usage is TRBJ2-1, with TRBD2 matching over 9 bases. The receptor was derived from a male donor with ankylosing spondylitis or in good health (not recorded which). In DNA, the CDR3 is TGCAGTGCTAGAGGACCTAGCGGGATCCCCAATGAGCAGTTCTTC. This translates into CSARGPSGIPNEQFF.